One sample yielded the 14 T cell receptor beta chains listed below, sequenced in a study of T-cell memory formation after mild COVID-19. MiXCR, run by TCRdb on the 5' RACE reads, gives a single entry per CDR3 protein. The sample has some 50,000 distinct CDR3 sequences, around a quarter seen once. Specimen: PBMCs or a T cell subset sorted from them (not recorded which). These receptors were collected from a man between 18 and 35 years old who had mild COVID-19 (a few samples of this study predate the infection). Cell type and time point are not known.

The V and J genes are TRBV19 and TRBJ2-3; 16 bases line up with TRBD2. With 6 bases clipped from V and 2 bases from J, the junction kept 8 bases outside the gene matches. Germline CDR1 is LNHDA and CDR2 is SQIVND (reference sequence). The CDR3 runs to 18 residues. In nucleotides, the CDR3 is TGTGCCAGTAGGCCGGGACTAGCGGGGGGGCGCTTCACAGATACGCAGTATTTT. Its protein is CASRPGLAGGRFTDTQYF.

V is TRBV6-2 or TRBV6-3 and J is TRBJ2-1; D is unresolved. This CDR3 has 15 amino acids. From germline, CDR1 is MNHEY and CDR2 SVGEGT. V was pared by 5 bases and J by 6 bases, with 17 bases between. CDR3 residues: CASSDGVVWVNEQFF. The CDR3 DNA is TGTGCCAGCAGTGATGGGGTAGTGTGGGTCAATGAGCAGTTCTTC.

This clonotype was counted between two and nine times. J is TRBJ2-1 and V is TRBV27; the D is unclear. The CDR3 length is 11 residues. Germline CDR1 and CDR2: MNHEY and SMNVEV (reference sequence). The ends were cut back, 3 bases at V and 10 bases at J, with 7 bases in the middle. CDR3 amino acids: CASSFGLEQFF. The CDR3 DNA is TGTGCCAGCAGTTTCGGTTTAGAGCAGTTCTTC.

This clonotype was seen only a few times. The chain joins TRBV7-8 to TRBJ2-7; possible D gene TRBD2, 5 bases. CDR1 is SGHVS and CDR2 is FQNEAQ in the germline V gene. CDR3 length: 15 residues. Trimming stripped 4 bases from V and 6 bases from J, with 19 bases between. CDR3 in DNA: TGTGCCAGCAGCTCCTACCCCGGGGAATTTGGCGAGCAGTACGTC. Protein product: CASSSYPGEFGEQYV.

This chain connects TRBV2 to TRBJ2-1; TRBD1 is a possible D gene (6 bases). Germline CDR1 is SNHLY and CDR2 is FYNNEI. The CDR3 sequence is 16 residues long. Trimming removed 8 bases at V and 2 bases at J, with 19 bases between. CDR3 nucleotide sequence: TGTGCCAGCGCAGGGGACCCAGCCGACCCCTACAATGAGCAGTTCTTC. This gives the protein CASAGDPADPYNEQFF.

This clonotype was counted a few times. V gene TRBV7-9 combines with J gene TRBJ2-5, with TRBD2 matching 11 bases. The germline V gene has CDR1 SEHNR and CDR2 FQNEAQ (reference sequence). With V trimmed by 2 bases and J by 2 bases, 7 bases remained unmatched. The CDR3 loop spans 17 amino acids. The CDR3 DNA follows: TGTGCCAGCAGCTTACCGTCTAGCGGGGGGCTACAAGAGACCCAGTACTTC. Translating it yields CASSLPSSGGLQETQYF.

In this sample, this clonotype turned up a few times. V usage is TRBV7-3 and J usage is TRBJ2-3; 9 nucleotides agree with TRBD1. V was pared by 3 bases and J by 3 bases, with 4 bases of the junction left unmatched. The CDR3 spans 15 residues. Germline CDR1 is SGHTA and CDR2 is FQGTGA. CDR3 residues: CASSLTGGGTDTQYF. The DNA for the CDR3 is TGTGCCAGCAGCTTGACAGGGGGTGGTACAGATACGCAGTATTTT.

The rearrangement joins TRBV6-6 to TRBJ1-3; D is undetermined. CDR3 size: 13 residues. In germline, CDR1 is MNHNY, CDR2 SVGAGI (reference sequence). Trimming stripped 8 bases from V and 7 bases from J, with 15 bases between. The DNA for the CDR3 is TGTGCCAGCCAAAATGGTGTGGGGAACACCATATATTTT. Amino acids: CASQNGVGNTIYF.

The V gene is TRBV6-5, the J gene TRBJ2-1; possible D gene TRBD1, 7 bases. This CDR3 has 15 residues. Germline V gene sequence: CDR1 MNHEY, CDR2 SVGAGI. The V and J ends lost 5 bases and 4 bases respectively, with 15 bases between them. The DNA for the CDR3 is TGTGCCAGCAGTGGCGGGACAGTCGGGTACAATGAGCAGTTCTTC. This encodes CASSGGTVGYNEQFF.

Only a few counts were recorded for this clonotype. The chain carries TRBV4-3 and TRBJ2-5; 10 bases align to TRBD1. The length of the CDR3 is 16 residues. Germline CDR1 reads LGHNA; CDR2 reads YSLEER. V gave up 3 bases and J gave up 5 bases; unmatched junction bases: 9. For the CDR3, the DNA is TGCGCCAGCAGCCAGGATTGGACAGGGGGTACGGAGACCCAGTACTTC. Translated: CASSQDWTGGTETQYF.

The chain joins TRBV5-1 to TRBJ2-1; 12 nucleotides match TRBD2. CDR3 length: 16 residues. Germline CDR1 and CDR2: SGHRS and YFSETQ. Unmatched junction bases numbered 4, after V lost 0 bases and J lost 6 bases. The CDR3 region has the DNA TGCGCCAGCAGCTTGGCCCTAGCGGGGGGGCTCAATGAGCAGTTCTTC. This translates into CASSLALAGGLNEQFF.

The CDR3 DNA reads TGCGCCAGCAGCCCTGGGCCTGACGCCGAGCAGTACTTC. Translating it yields CASSPGPDAEQYF. The chain is built from TRBV4-3 and TRBJ2-7; no definite D call. CDR3 length equals 13 residues. The V end lost 4 bases, the J end lost 6 bases, and 13 bases lay between the germline ends. Germline assignment: CDR1 LGHNA and CDR2 YSLEER.

This clonotype was seen a few times. V is TRBV6-5 and J is TRBJ2-2; D could derive from TRBD1 or TRBD2 (6 bases each). Trimming left V 2 bases short and J 6 bases short, with 13 bases between. Looked up from germline, CDR1 is MNHEY and CDR2 is SVGAGI. The CDR3 sequence is 15 residues long. The CDR3 bases are TGTGCCAGCAGTTACGGAGGGGGGCCCGCCGGGGAGCTGTTTTTT. As protein: CASSYGGGPAGELFF.

A few counts support this clonotype. The rearrangement uses TRBV24-1 and TRBJ2-7; D is possibly TRBD1 (5 bases). V lost 0 bases and J lost 5, with 10 bases in between. The CDR3 has 14 residues. Germline V gives CDR1 KGHDR, CDR2 SFDVKD. CDR3 in amino acids: CATSDLSQAHEQYV. As DNA, the CDR3 is TGTGCCACCAGTGATTTGTCACAGGCCCACGAGCAGTACGTC.